This entry lists 17 T cell receptor beta chains sequenced from one sample in a study of Graves' ophthalmopathy and Graves' hyperthyroidism. Researchers took RNA transcripts and amplified TCR beta CDR3 regions from them. HTBI primers primed a first-round RT-PCR, and a second-round multiplex PCR followed. Each CDR3 protein gets one entry after TCRdb re-called the multiplex PCR reads with MiXCR. The table records some 160,000 distinct CDR3 sequences, 39% of them present only once. The sequenced sample was peripheral blood. The receptors stem from a man aged 25 to 45 with Graves' ophthalmopathy.

This clonotype was observed many times. The chain combines TRBV20-1 with TRBJ2-7; D gene uncertain. V shed 1 base and J shed 7 bases, with 8 bases lying between them. This CDR3 has 11 residues. The germline V gene encodes CDR1 DFQATT and CDR2 SNEGSKA (reference sequence). CDR3 sequence: CSARADREQYF. As DNA, the CDR3 is TGCAGTGCTAGAGCAGATCGGGAGCAGTACTTC.

The genes are TRBV12-3 or TRBV12-4 and TRBJ1-1; the D is unclear. Deletions cut 3 bases from V and 3 bases from J, with 11 bases between. The CDR3 is 14 residues long. The CDR3 protein is CASSFQDWDTEAFF. Written as DNA, the CDR3 is TGTGCCAGCAGTTTTCAGGACTGGGACACTGAAGCTTTCTTT.

This clonotype occurred many times. This sequence joins TRBV6-2 or TRBV6-3 and TRBJ2-2; D tentatively reads TRBD1 or TRBD2 (5 bases each). This CDR3 has 15 residues. V dropped 6 bases and J dropped 0 bases, with 11 bases sitting between them. Germline V gene data show CDR1 as MNHEY and CDR2 as SVGEGT. CDR3 loop: CASRPGTANTGELFF. CDR3 DNA: TGTGCCAGCAGGCCTGGGACGGCGAACACCGGGGAGCTGTTTTTT.

This clonotype appeared many times. This rearrangement joins TRBV6-2 or TRBV6-3 to TRBJ1-3, with D unclear. Germline assignment: CDR1 MNHEY and CDR2 SVGEGT. The length of the CDR3 is 15 residues. The V end lost 0 bases, the J end lost 7 bases, and 13 bases lay between the germline ends. CDR3 sequence (DNA): TGTGCCAGCAGTTACTCAGGCCAGGAAAGGAACACCATATATTTT. Its protein is CASSYSGQERNTIYF.

This rearrangement joins TRBV7-2 to TRBJ2-7; D possibly corresponds to TRBD1 (5 bases). This CDR3 has 13 amino acids. Deletions cut 5 bases from V and 3 bases from J, with 11 bases between. Per the germline V gene, CDR1 is SGHTA and CDR2 is FQGNSA. Here the CDR3 reads CASSTWGNYEQYF. The CDR3 bases are TGTGCCAGCAGCACTTGGGGCAACTACGAGCAGTACTTC.

This clonotype was counted ten times or more. The genes are TRBV28 and TRBJ2-5; a weak D match, TRBD1 (6 bases). The germline V gene has CDR1 MDHEN and CDR2 SYDVKM. The CDR3 extends over 14 amino acids. Between the trimmed V and J ends, which lost 0 bases and 6 bases, there was a span of 11 bases. The CDR3 sequence: CASSLWADRKTQYF. The CDR3, as DNA: TGTGCCAGCAGTTTATGGGCCGACAGGAAGACCCAGTACTTC.

The chain links TRBV6-5 to TRBJ1-2; tentative D call: TRBD1 (5 bases). Looked up from germline, CDR1 is MNHEY and CDR2 is SVGAGI. V was clipped by 1 base and J by 4 bases, with 16 bases between them. This CDR3 region has 16 residues. The CDR3: CASSYWVGDGSYGYTF. The CDR3 nucleotides are TGTGCCAGCAGTTACTGGGTGGGGGACGGGTCCTATGGCTACACCTTC.

This clonotype was counted many times. The V and J genes are TRBV7-3 and TRBJ2-5, with a tentative D call TRBD2 (6 bases). The germline V gene has CDR1 SGHTA and CDR2 FQGTGA. The V end lost 1 base, the J end lost 2 bases, and 8 bases lay between the germline ends. The CDR3 extends over 14 amino acids. The CDR3 sequence is CASSLNGLQETQYF. CDR3 DNA: TGTGCCAGCAGCTTAAATGGACTACAAGAGACCCAGTACTTC.

Many counts were recorded for this clonotype. This chain joins TRBV19 and TRBJ1-1, with D perhaps TRBD1 (5 bases). Trimming took 6 bases from V and 3 from J, leaving 11 bases between them. The CDR3 has 13 residues. Per the germline V gene, CDR1 is LNHDA and CDR2 is SQIVND (reference sequence). CDR3: CASRYRTDTEAFF. CDR3 bases: TGTGCCAGTAGATACAGGACCGACACTGAAGCTTTCTTT.

This clonotype came up many times. This chain uses TRBV6-2 or TRBV6-3 with TRBJ1-5, with 11 bases fitting TRBD1. From germline, CDR1 is MNHEY and CDR2 SVGEGT. V dropped 4 bases and J dropped 7; count of bases not matched to a gene: 6. The CDR3 totals 15 residues. The CDR3, as DNA: TGTGCCAGCAGTTCCGGGACAGGGGGGAGGCAGCCCCAGCATTTT. It yields the protein CASSSGTGGRQPQHF.

This clonotype has ten or more counts. This rearrangement joins TRBV24-1 to TRBJ2-2, with D perhaps matching TRBD1 (6 bases). Trimming shortened V by 3 bases and J by 0 bases, and 13 bases separated the two germline ends. CDR3 size: 17 residues. Germline V gives CDR1 KGHDR, CDR2 SFDVKD. This CDR3 is CATSDPTDRPNTGELFF. The CDR3 region has the DNA TGTGCCACCAGTGATCCGACCGACAGGCCGAACACCGGGGAGCTGTTTTTT.

This chain links TRBV6-9 with TRBJ1-2, with no clear D. Trimming took off 0 bases at V and 1 base at J, with 3 bases between the two ends. The CDR3 contains 13 residues. The germline CDR1 and CDR2 sequences are MNHGY and SVAAGI. DNA for the CDR3: TGTGCCAGCAGTTATTCGAATAACTATGGCTACACCTTC. Amino acids: CASSYSNNYGYTF.

In this sample, this clonotype turned up many times. The rearrangement uses TRBV6-1 and TRBJ1-1; TRBD1 matches 9 bases. The germline gives CDR1 MNHNS, CDR2 SASEGT. CDR3 length: 16 amino acids. V gave up 8 bases and J gave up 4 bases; unmatched junction bases: 14. DNA for the CDR3: TGTGCCAGCCGTCCGCCATCGGGACAGGGAGTCACTGAAGCTTTCTTT. Translating it yields CASRPPSGQGVTEAFF.

The J gene is TRBJ2-7, the V gene TRBV6-1; 9 bases line up with TRBD1. The V and J ends lost 6 bases and 6 bases, in that order; junction bases with no gene match: 6. In germline, CDR1 is MNHNS, CDR2 SASEGT. The CDR3 totals 13 residues. CDR3 region: CASRPGTGSEQYF. The CDR3 nucleotides read TGTGCCAGCAGACCCGGGACAGGGAGCGAGCAGTACTTC.

This clonotype has ten or more counts. The chain combines TRBV7-2 with TRBJ2-7; D ambiguous. Germline CDR1 and CDR2: SGHTA and FQGNSA. CDR3 length equals 13 residues. V was shortened by 5 bases and J by 2 bases, with 10 bases between the two germline ends. The CDR3 bases are TGTGCCAGCAGCCGTTATAGGGCCTACGAGCAGTACTTC. Its translation: CASSRYRAYEQYF.

This clonotype was seen ten or more times. The V gene is TRBV6-1, the J gene TRBJ2-5, with D perhaps matching TRBD2 (6 bases). Germline V gene lookup returns CDR1 MNHNS and CDR2 SASEGT. V shed 2 bases and J shed 4 bases, with 8 bases lying between them. This CDR3 has 13 amino acids. The CDR3 sequence is CASSESGRETQYF. The DNA for the CDR3 is TGTGCCAGCAGTGAATCCGGGAGAGAGACCCAGTACTTC.

This clonotype occurred many times. V is TRBV6-2 or TRBV6-3 and J is TRBJ1-5; 7 bases are shared with TRBD1. Unmatched junction bases numbered 8, after V lost 9 bases and J lost 12 bases. The CDR3 runs 11 residues. Germline V gene sequence: CDR1 MNHEY, CDR2 SVGEGT. CDR3 sequence: CASGQAWLQHF. In DNA form, the CDR3 reads TGTGCCAGTGGACAGGCCTGGCTCCAGCATTTT.